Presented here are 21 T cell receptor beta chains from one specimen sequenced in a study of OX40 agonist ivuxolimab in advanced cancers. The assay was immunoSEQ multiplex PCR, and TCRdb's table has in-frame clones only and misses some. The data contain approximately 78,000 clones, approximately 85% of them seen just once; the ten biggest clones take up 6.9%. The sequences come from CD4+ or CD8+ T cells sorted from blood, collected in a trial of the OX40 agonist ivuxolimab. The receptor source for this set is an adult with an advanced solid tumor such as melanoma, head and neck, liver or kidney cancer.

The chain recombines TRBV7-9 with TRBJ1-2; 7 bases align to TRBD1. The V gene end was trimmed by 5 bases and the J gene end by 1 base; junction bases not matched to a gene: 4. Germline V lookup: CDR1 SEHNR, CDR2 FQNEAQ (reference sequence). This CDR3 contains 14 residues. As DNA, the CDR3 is TGTGCCAGCAGCCCCAGACAGGGTAACTATGGCTACACCTTC. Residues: CASSPRQGNYGYTF.

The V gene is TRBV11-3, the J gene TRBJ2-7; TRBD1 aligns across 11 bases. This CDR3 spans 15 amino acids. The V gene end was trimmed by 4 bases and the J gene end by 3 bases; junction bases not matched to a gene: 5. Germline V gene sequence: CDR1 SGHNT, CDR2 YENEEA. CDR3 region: CASSSPGTGGYEQYF. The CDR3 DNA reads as TGTGCCAGCAGCTCCCCCGGGACAGGGGGCTACGAGCAGTACTTC.

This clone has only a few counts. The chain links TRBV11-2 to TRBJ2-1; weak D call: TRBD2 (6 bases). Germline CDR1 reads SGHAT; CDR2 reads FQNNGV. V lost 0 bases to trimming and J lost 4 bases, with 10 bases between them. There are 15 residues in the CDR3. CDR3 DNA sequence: TGTGCCAGCAGCTTAGAACTAGCAAAGTACAATGAGCAGTTCTTC. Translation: CASSLELAKYNEQFF.

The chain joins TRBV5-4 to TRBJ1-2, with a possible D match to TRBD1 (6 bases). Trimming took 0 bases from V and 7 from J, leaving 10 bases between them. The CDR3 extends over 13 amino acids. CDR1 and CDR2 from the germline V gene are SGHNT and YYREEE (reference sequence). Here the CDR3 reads CASSLESGVGYTF. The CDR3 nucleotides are TGTGCCAGCAGCTTGGAGTCAGGGGTTGGCTACACCTTC. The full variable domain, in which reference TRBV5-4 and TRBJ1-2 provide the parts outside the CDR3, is ETGVTQSPTHLIKTRGQQVTLRCSSQSGHNTVSWYQQALGQGPQFIFQYYREEENGRGNFPPRFSGLQFPNYSSELNVNALELDDSALYLCASSLESGVGYTFGSGTRLTVV.

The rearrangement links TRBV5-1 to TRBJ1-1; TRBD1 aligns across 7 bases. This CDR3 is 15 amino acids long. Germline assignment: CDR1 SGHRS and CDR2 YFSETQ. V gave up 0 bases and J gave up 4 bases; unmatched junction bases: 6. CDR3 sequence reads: CASSLGDSFLTEAFF. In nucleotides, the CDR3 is TGCGCCAGCAGCTTGGGGGACAGCTTTCTCACTGAAGCTTTCTTT.

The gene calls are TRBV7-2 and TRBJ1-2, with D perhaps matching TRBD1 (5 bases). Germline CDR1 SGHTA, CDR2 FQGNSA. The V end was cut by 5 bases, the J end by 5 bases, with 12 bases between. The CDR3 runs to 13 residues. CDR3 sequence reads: CASSPTAPYGYTF. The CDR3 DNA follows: TGTGCCAGCAGCCCGACAGCCCCTTATGGCTACACCTTC.

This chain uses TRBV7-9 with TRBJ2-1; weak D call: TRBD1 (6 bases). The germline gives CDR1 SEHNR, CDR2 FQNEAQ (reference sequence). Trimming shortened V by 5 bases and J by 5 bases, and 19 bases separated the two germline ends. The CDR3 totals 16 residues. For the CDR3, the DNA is TGTGCCAGCAGCCACTCCGGGACATGGACGAACAATGAGCAGTTCTTC. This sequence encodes CASSHSGTWTNNEQFF.

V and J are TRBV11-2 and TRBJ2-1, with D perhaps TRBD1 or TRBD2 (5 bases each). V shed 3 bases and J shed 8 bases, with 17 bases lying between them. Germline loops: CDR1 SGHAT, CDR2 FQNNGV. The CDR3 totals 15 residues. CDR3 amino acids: CASSFIPHGTHEQFF. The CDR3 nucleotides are TGTGCCAGCAGCTTCATTCCCCATGGGACGCATGAGCAGTTCTTC.

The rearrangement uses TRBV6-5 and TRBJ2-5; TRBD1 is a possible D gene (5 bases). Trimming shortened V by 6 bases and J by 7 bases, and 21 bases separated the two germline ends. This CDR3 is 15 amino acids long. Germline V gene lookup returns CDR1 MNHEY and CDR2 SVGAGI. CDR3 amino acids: CASRKTPDSLGTQYF. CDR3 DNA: TGTGCCAGCAGAAAAACCCCCGACAGTTTAGGGACCCAGTACTTC.

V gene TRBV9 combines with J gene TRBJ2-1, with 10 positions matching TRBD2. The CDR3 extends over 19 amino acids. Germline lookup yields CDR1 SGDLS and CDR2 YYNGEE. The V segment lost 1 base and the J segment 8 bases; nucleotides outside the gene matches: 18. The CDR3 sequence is CASSVSDPHGTSAQDEQFF. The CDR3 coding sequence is TGTGCCAGCAGCGTATCCGATCCCCACGGGACTAGCGCCCAAGATGAGCAGTTCTTC.

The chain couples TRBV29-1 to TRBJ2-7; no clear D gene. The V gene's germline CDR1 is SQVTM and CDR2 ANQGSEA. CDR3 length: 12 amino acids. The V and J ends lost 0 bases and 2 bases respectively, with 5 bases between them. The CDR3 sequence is CSVEDSPYEQYF. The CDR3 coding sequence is TGCAGCGTTGAAGATTCACCCTACGAGCAGTACTTC.

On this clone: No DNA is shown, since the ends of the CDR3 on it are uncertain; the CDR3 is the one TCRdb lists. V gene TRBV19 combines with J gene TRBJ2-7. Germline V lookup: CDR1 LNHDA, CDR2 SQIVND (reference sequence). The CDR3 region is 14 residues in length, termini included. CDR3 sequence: CASSIDWGIGALHF.

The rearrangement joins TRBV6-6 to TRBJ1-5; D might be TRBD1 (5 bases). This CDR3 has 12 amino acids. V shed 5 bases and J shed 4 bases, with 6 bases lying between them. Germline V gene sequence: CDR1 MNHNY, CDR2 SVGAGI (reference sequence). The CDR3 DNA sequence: TGTGCCAGCAGTGGGGGGAATCAGCCCCAGCATTTT. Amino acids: CASSGGNQPQHF.

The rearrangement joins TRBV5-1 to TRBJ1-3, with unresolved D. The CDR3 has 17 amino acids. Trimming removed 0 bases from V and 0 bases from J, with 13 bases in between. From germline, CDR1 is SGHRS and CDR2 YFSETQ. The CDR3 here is CASSLGNGRFSGNTIYF. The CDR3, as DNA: TGCGCCAGCAGCTTGGGAAACGGCCGATTCTCTGGAAACACCATATATTTT.

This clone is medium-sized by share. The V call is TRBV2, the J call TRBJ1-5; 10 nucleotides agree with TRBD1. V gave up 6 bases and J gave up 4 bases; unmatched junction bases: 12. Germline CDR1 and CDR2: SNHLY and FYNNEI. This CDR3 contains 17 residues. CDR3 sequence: CASRKTVGQGKNQPQHF. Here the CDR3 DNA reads TGTGCCAGCAGGAAAACGGTGGGACAGGGGAAAAATCAGCCCCAGCATTTT.

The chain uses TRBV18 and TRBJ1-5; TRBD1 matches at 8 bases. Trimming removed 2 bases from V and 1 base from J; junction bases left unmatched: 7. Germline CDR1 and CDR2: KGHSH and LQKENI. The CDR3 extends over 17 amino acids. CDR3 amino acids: CASSPRADRVSNQPQHF. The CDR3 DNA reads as TGTGCCAGCTCACCAAGGGCGGACAGGGTGAGCAATCAGCCCCAGCATTTT.

The DNA of the CDR3 is TGTGCCAGCAGTCAGGAGGGGAACACTGAAGCTTTCTTT. Translated: CASSQEGNTEAFF. The V gene is TRBV14, the J gene TRBJ1-1, with no clear D. The CDR3 is 13 amino acids. Trimming removed 6 bases from V and 1 base from J, with 9 bases in between. Germline CDR1 is SGHDN and CDR2 is FVKESK.

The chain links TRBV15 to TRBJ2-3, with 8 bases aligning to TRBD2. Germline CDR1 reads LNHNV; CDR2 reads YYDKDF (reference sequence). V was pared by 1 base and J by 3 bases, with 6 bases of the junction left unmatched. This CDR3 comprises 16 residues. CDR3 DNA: TGTGCCACCAGCAGAGTTTTAGCGGGAAGAACAGATACGCAGTATTTT. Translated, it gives CATSRVLAGRTDTQYF.

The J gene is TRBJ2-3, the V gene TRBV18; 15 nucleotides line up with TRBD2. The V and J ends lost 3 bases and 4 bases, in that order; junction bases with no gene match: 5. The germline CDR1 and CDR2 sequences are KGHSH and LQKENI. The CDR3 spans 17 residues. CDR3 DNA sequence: TGTGCCAGCTCACCCCCTGGACTAGCGGGGGGGCCAGATACGCAGTATTTT. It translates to CASSPPGLAGGPDTQYF. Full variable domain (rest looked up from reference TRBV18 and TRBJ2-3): NAGVMQNPRHLVRRRGQEARLRCSPMKGHSHVYWYRQLPEEGLKFMVYLQKENIIDESGMPKERFSAEFPKEGPSILRIQQVVRGDSAAYFCASSPPGLAGGPDTQYFGPGTRLTVL.

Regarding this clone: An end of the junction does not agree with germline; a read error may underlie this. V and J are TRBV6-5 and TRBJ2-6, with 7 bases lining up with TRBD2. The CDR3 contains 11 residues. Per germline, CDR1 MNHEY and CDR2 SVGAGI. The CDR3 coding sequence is TGTGCCAGCGGGGGGGTCAACGTCCTGACTTTC. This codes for CASGGVNVLTF.

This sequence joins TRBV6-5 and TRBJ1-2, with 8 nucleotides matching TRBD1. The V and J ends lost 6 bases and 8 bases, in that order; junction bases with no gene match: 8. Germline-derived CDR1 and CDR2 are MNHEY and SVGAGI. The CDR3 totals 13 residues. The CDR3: CASRDGQGGGYTF. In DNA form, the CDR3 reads TGTGCCAGCAGAGACGGACAGGGAGGAGGCTACACCTTC.